This T cell receptor (beta chain) was captured in a study of T-cell reconstitution after alpha-beta-depleted transplantation in children. CDR3 size: 17 residues. The germline gives CDR1 SGHKS, CDR2 YYEKEE (reference sequence). J gave up 2 bases and V 0 bases, and 8 bases lay outside the gene matches. This clonotype was detected only a few times. Unique molecular identifiers were incorporated when the TCRbeta library was constructed. TCRdb passed the PCR reads through MiXCR, listing each CDR3 protein once. The sample has 750,000 to 950,000 distinct CDR3 sequences; approximately 15% are singletons. This rearrangement joins TRBV5-5 to TRBJ1-2, with TRBD1 identical over 9 bases. This clonotype was sampled from a male patient between 5 and 17 years old who had a stem cell transplant for acute lymphoblastic leukemia, so the T cells may come from the graft donor. This sample comprised PBMCs, mostly from graft donor cells, obtained 360 days after TCRalphabeta/CD19-depleted stem cell transplant. The CDR3 spells CASSLGPSGQGNYGYTF. The CDR3 DNA sequence: TGTGCCAGCAGCTTGGGCCCCTCGGGACAGGGAAACTATGGCTACACCTTC.